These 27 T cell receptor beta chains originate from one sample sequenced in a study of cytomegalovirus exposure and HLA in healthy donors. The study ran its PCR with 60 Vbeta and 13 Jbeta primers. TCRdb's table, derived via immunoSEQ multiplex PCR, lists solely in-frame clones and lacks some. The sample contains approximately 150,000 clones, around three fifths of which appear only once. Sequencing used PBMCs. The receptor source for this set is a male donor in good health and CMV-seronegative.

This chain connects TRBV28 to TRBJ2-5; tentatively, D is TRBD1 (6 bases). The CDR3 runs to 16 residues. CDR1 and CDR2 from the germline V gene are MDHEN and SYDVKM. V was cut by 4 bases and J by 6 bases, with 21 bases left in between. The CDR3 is CASSSLRHRVGQTQYF. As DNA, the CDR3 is TGTGCCAGCAGTTCACTCCGGCACAGGGTAGGACAGACCCAGTACTTC.

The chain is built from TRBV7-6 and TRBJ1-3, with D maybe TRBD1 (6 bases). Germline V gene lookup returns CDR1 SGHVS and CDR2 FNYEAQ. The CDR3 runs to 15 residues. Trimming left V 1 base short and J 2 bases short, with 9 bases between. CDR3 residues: CASSLGDRPGNTIYF. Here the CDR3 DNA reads TGTGCCAGCAGCTTAGGCGACAGGCCTGGAAACACCATATATTTT. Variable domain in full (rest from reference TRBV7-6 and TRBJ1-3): GAGVSQSPRYKVTKRGQDVALRCDPISGHVSLYWYRQALGQGPEFLTYFNYEAQQDKSGLPNDRFSAERPEGSISTLTIQRTEQRDSAMYRCASSLGDRPGNTIYFGEGSWLTVV.

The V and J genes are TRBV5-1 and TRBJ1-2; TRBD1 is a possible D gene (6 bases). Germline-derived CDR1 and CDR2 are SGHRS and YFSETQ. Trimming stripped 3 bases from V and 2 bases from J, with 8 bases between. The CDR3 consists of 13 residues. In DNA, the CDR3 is TGCGCCAGCAGCTCTGGACAGAACTATGGCTACACCTTC. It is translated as CASSSGQNYGYTF.

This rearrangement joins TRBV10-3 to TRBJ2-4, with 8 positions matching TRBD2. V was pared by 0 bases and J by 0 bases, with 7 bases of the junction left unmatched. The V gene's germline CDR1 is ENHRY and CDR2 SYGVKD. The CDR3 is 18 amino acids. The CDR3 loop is CAISESSPSGQAKNIQYF. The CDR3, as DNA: TGTGCCATCAGTGAGTCGAGTCCTAGCGGGCAAGCCAAAAACATTCAGTACTTC.

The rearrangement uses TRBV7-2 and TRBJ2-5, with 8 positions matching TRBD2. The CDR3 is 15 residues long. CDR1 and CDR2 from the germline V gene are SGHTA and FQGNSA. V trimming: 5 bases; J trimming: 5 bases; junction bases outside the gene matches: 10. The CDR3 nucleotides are TGTGCCAGCAGCCCCGGGGGGGCAGCGGGGGAGACCCAGTACTTC. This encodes CASSPGGAAGETQYF.

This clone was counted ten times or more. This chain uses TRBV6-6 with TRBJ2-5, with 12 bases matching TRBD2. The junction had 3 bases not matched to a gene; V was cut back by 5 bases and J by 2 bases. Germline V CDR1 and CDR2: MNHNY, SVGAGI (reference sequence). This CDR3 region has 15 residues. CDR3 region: CASSVTSGGQETQYF. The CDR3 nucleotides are TGTGCCAGCAGTGTGACTAGCGGGGGACAAGAGACCCAGTACTTC.

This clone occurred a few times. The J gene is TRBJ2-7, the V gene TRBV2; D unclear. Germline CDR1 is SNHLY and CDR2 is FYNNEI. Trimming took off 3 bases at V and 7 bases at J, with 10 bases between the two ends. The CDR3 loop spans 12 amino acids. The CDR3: CASSDPGWEQYF. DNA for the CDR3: TGTGCCAGCAGTGACCCGGGTTGGGAGCAGTACTTC.

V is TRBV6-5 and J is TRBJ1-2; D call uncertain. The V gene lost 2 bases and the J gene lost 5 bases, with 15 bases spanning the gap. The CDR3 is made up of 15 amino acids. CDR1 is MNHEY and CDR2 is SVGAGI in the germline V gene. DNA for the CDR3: TGTGCCAGCAGTTACACGGCAGCGGATGCTTATGGCTACACCTTC. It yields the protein CASSYTAADAYGYTF.

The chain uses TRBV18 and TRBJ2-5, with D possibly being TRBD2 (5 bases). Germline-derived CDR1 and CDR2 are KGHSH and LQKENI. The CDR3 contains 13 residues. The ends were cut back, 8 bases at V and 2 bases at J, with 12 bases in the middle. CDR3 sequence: CASHVRRQETQYF. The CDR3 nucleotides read TGTGCCAGCCACGTTAGGAGGCAAGAGACCCAGTACTTC.

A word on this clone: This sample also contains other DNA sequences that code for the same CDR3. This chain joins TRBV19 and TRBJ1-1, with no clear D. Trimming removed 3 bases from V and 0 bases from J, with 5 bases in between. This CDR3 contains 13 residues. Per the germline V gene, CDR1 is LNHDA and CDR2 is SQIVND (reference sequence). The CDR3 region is CASSISLNTEAFF. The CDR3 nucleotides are TGTGCCAGTAGTATTTCCTTGAACACTGAAGCTTTCTTT.

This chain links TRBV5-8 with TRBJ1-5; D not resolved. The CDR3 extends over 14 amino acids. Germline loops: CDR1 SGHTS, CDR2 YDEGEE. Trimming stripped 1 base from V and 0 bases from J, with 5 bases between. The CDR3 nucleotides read TGTGCCAGCAGCTTGACAGCTAGCAATCAGCCCCAGCATTTT. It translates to CASSLTASNQPQHF. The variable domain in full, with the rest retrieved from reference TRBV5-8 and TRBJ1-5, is EAGVTQSPTHLIKTRGQQATLRCSPISGHTSVYWYQQALGLGLQFLLWYDEGEERNRGNFPPRFSGRQFPNYSSELNVNALELEDSALYLCASSLTASNQPQHFGDGTRLSIL.

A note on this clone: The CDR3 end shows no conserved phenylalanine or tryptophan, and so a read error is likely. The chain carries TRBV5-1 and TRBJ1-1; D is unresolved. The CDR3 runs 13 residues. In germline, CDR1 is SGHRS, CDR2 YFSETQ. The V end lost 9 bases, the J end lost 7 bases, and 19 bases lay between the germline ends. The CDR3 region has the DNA TGCGCCACAGCCGAAGTCGGGAGTTATGAAGCTTTCCTT. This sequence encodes CATAEVGSYEAFL.

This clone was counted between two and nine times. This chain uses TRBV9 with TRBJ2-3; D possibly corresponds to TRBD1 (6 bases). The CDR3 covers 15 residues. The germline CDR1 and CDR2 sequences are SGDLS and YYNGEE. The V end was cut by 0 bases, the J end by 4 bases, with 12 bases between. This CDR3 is CASSVGGLGADTQYF. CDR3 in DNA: TGTGCCAGCAGCGTAGGGGGGCTAGGAGCAGATACGCAGTATTTT.

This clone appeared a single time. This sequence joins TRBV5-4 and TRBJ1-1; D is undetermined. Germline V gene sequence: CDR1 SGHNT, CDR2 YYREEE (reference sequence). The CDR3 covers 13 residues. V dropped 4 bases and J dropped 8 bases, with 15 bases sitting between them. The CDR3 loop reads CASSMSPEAEAFF. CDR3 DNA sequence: TGTGCCAGCAGCATGTCCCCCGAGGCGGAAGCTTTCTTT.

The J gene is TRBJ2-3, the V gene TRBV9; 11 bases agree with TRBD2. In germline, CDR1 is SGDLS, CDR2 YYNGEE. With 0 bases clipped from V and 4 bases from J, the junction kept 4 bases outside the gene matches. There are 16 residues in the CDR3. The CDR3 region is CASSVGATSGADTQYF. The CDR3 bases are TGTGCCAGCAGCGTAGGGGCGACTAGCGGGGCAGATACGCAGTATTTT.

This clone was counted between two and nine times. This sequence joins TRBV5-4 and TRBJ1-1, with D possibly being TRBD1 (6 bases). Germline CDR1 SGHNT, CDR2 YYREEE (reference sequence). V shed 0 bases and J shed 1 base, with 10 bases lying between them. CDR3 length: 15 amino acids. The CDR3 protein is CASSLVVQGNTEAFF. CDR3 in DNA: TGTGCCAGCAGCTTGGTGGTACAGGGGAACACTGAAGCTTTCTTT. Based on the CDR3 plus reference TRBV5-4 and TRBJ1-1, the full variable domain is ETGVTQSPTHLIKTRGQQVTLRCSSQSGHNTVSWYQQALGQGPQFIFQYYREEENGRGNFPPRFSGLQFPNYSSELNVNALELDDSALYLCASSLVVQGNTEAFFGQGTRLTVV.

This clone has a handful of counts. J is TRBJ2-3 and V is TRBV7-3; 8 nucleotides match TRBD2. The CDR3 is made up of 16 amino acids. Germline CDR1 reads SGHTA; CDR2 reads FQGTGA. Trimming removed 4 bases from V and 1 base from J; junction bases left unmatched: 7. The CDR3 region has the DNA TGTGCCAGCAGCTCCGACGGGGGGGTTGGCACAGATACGCAGTATTTT. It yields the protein CASSSDGGVGTDTQYF.

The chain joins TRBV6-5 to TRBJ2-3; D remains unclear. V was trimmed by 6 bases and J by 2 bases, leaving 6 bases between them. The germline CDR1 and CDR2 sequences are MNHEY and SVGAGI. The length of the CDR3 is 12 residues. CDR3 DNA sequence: TGTGCCAGCAGCCCAAACACAGATACGCAGTATTTT. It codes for CASSPNTDTQYF.

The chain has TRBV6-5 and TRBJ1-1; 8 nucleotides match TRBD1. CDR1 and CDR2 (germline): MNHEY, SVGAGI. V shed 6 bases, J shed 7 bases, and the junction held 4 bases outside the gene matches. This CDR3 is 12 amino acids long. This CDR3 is CASRLQGGEAFF. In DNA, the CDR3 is TGTGCCAGCAGACTACAGGGGGGTGAAGCTTTCTTT.

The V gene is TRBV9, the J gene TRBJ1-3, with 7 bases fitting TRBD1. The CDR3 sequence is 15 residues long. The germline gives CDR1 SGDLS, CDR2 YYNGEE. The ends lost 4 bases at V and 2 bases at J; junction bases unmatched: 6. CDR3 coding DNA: TGTGCCAGCAGCCGACAGGGCAGAACTGGAAACACCATATATTTT. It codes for CASSRQGRTGNTIYF.

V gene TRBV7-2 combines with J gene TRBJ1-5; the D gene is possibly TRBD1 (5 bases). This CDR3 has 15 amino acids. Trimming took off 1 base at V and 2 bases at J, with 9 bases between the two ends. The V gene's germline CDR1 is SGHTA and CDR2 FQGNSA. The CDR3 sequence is CASSLGTTGNQPQHF. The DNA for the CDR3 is TGTGCCAGCAGCTTAGGGACGACAGGCAATCAGCCCCAGCATTTT.

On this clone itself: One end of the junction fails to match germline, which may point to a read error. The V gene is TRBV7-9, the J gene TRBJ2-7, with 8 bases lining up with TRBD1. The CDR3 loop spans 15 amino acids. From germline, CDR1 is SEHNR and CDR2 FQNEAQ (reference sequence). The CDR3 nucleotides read TGTTCCAGCAGGGGACAGGCCTCATCCTCCTACGAGCAGTACTTC. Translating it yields CSSRGQASSSYEQYF. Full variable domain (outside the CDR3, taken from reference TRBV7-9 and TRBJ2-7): DTGVSQNPRHKITKRGQNVTFRCDPISEHNRLYWYRQTLGQGPEFLTYFQNEAQLEKSRLLSDRFSAERPKGSFSTLEIQRTEQGDSAMYLCSSRGQASSSYEQYFGPGTRLTVT.

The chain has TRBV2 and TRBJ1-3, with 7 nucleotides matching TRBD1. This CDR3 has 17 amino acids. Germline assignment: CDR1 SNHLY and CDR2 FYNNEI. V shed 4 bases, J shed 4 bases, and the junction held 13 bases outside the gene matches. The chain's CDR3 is CASSVHRGGVYGNTIYF. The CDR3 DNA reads TGTGCCAGCAGTGTACACAGGGGAGGAGTGTACGGAAACACCATATATTTT.

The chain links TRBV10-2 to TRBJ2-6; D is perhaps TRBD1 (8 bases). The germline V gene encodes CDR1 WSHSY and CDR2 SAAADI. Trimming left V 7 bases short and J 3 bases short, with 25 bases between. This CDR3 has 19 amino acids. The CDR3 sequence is CASKGFNRGGPSGANVLTF. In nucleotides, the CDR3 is TGCGCCAGCAAGGGATTTAACAGGGGGGGGCCGAGTGGGGCCAACGTCCTGACTTTC.

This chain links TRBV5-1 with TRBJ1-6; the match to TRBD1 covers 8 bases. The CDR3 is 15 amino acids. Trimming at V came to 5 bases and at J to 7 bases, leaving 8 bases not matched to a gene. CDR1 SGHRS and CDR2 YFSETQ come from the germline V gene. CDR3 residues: CASRSGQGRNSPLHF. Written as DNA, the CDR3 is TGCGCCAGCAGGTCCGGACAGGGCCGGAATTCACCCCTCCACTTT.

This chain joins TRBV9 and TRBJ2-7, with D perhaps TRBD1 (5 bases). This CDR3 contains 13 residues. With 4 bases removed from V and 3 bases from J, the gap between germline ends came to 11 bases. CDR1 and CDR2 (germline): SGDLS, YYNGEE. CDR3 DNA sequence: TGTGCCAGCAGCAGCCTGACAGACTACGAGCAGTACTTC. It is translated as CASSSLTDYEQYF.

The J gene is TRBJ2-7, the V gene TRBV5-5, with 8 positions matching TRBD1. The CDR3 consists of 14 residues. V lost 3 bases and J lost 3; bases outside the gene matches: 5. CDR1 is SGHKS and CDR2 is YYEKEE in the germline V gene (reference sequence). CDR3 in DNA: TGTGCCAGCAGCTCCGGGACAGGCTACTACGAGCAGTACTTC. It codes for CASSSGTGYYEQYF.